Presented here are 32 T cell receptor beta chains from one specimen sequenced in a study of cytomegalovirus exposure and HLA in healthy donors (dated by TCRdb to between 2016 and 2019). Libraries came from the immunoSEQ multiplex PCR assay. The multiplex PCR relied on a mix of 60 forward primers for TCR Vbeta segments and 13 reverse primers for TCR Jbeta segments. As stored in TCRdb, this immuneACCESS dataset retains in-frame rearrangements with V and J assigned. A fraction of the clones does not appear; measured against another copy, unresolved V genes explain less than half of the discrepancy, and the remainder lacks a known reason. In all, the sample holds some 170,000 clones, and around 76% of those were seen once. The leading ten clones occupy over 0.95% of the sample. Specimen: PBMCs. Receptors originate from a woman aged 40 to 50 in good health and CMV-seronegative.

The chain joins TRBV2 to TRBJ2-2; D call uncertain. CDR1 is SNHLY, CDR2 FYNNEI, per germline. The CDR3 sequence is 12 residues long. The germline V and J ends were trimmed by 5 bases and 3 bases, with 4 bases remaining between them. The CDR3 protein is CASSSDTGELFF. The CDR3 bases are TGTGCCAGCAGTTCAGACACCGGGGAGCTGTTTTTT.

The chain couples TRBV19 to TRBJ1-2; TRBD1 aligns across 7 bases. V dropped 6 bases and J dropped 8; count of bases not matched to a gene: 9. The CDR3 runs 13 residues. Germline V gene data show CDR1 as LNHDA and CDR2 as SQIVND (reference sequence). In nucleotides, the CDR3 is TGTGCCAGTAGCCCAGGGGGTATTAGGGGCTACACCTTC. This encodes CASSPGGIRGYTF.

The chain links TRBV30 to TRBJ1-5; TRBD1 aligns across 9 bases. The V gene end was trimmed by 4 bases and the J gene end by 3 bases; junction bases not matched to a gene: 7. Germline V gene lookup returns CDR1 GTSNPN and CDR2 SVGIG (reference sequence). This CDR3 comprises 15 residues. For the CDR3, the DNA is TGTGCCTGGAAAGAGGGACAGGGCGCCAATCAGCCCCAGCATTTT. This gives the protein CAWKEGQGANQPQHF.

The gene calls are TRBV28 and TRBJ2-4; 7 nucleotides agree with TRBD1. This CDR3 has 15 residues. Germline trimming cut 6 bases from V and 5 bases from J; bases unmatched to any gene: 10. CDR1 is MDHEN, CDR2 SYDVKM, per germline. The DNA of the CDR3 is TGTGCCAGCAGGACTGCCGGACAGGCGGAAAACATTCAGTACTTC. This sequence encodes CASRTAGQAENIQYF.

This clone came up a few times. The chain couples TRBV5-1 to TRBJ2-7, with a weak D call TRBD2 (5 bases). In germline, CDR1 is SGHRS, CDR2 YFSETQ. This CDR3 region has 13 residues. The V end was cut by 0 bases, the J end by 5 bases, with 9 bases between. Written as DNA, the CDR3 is TGCGCCAGCAGCTTGGCCGAGGGTCACGAGCAGTACTTC. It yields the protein CASSLAEGHEQYF.

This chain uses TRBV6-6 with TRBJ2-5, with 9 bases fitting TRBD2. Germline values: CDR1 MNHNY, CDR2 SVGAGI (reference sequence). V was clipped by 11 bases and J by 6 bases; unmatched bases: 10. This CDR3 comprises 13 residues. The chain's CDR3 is CAGKGLAGQTQYF. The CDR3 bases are TGTGCCGGCAAGGGACTAGCTGGGCAGACCCAGTACTTC.

This chain's CDR3 is CASSPSLAGYEQYF. For the CDR3, the DNA is TGCGCCAGCAGCCCATCGCTAGCGGGCTACGAGCAGTACTTC. J is TRBJ2-7 and V is TRBV5-1; 8 nucleotides match TRBD2. Germline CDR1 reads SGHRS; CDR2 reads YFSETQ. The CDR3 sequence is 14 residues long. Unmatched junction bases numbered 6, after V lost 4 bases and J lost 3 bases.

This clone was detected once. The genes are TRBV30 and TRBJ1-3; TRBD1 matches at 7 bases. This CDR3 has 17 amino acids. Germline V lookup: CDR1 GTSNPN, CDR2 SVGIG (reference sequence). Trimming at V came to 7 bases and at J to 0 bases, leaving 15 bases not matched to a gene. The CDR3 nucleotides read TGTGCCTCAAACCTCAGGGGGACAACCACCTCTGGAAACACCATATATTTT. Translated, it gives CASNLRGTTTSGNTIYF.

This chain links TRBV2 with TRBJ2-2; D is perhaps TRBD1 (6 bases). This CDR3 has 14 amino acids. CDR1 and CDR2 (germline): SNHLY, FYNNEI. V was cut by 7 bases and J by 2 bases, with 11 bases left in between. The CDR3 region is CASMIQGNTGELFF. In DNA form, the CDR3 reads TGTGCCAGCATGATACAGGGAAACACCGGGGAGCTGTTTTTT. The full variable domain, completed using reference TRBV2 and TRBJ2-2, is EPEVTQTPSHQVTQMGQEVILRCVPISNHLYFYWYRQILGQKVEFLVSFYNNEISEKSEIFDDQFSVERPDGSNFTLKIRSTKLEDSAMYFCASMIQGNTGELFFGEGSRLTVL.

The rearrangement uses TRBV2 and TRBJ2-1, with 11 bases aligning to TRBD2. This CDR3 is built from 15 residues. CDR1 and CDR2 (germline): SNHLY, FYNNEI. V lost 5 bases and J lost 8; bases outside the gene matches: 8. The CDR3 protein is CASSPTSGSRDEQFF. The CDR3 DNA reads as TGTGCCAGCAGTCCTACTAGCGGGAGTCGGGATGAGCAGTTCTTC.

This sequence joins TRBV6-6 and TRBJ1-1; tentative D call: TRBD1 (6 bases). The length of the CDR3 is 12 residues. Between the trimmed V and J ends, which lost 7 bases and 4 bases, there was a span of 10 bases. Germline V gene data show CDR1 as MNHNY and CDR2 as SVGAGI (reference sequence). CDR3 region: CASIRGATEAFF. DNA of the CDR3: TGTGCCAGCATTCGGGGGGCCACTGAAGCTTTCTTT.

The chain's CDR3 is CASSLSASGRAYNEQFF. CDR3 DNA: TGTGCCAGCAGCTTGAGCGCTAGCGGGAGGGCCTACAATGAGCAGTTCTTC. The chain employs TRBV5-6 and TRBJ2-1; 12 bases map to TRBD2. The junction had 4 bases not matched to a gene; V was cut back by 1 base and J by 2 bases. The germline gives CDR1 SGHDT, CDR2 YYEEEE. The CDR3 length is 17 residues.

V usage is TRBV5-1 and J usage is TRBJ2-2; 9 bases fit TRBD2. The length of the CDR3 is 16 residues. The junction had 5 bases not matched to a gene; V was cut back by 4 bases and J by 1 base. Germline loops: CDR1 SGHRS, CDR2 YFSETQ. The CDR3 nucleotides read TGCGCCAGCAGCGGGCTACTAGCGGGGAACACCGGGGAGCTGTTTTTT. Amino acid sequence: CASSGLLAGNTGELFF. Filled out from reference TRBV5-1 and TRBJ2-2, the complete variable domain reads KAGVTQTPRYLIKTRGQQVTLSCSPISGHRSVSWYQQTPGQGLQFLFEYFSETQRNKGNFPGRFSGRQFSNSRSEMNVSTLELGDSALYLCASSGLLAGNTGELFFGEGSRLTVL.

CDR3 nucleotides: TGTGCCAGCAGCGAAGGACCGGGACAGGGGGACTACGAGCAGTACTTC. Translation: CASSEGPGQGDYEQYF. This sequence joins TRBV5-4 and TRBJ2-7, with TRBD1 identical over 11 bases. Germline-derived CDR1 and CDR2 are SGHNT and YYREEE (reference sequence). The junction had 9 bases not matched to a gene; V was cut back by 4 bases and J by 3 bases. This CDR3 spans 16 amino acids. Together with reference TRBV5-4 and TRBJ2-7, the CDR3 gives the full variable domain: ETGVTQSPTHLIKTRGQQVTLRCSSQSGHNTVSWYQQALGQGPQFIFQYYREEENGRGNFPPRFSGLQFPNYSSELNVNALELDDSALYLCASSEGPGQGDYEQYFGPGTRLTVT.

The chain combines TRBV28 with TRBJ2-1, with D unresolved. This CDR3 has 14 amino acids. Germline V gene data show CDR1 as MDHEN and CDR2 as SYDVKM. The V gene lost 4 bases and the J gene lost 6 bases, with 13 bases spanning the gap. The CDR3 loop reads CASSSPPGSNEQFF. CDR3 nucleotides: TGTGCCAGCAGTTCCCCTCCAGGTTCCAATGAGCAGTTCTTC.

CDR3 protein: CASSYSTGAAYEQYF. The CDR3 DNA reads TGTGCCAGCAGTTACTCGACAGGAGCTGCCTACGAGCAGTACTTC. This rearrangement joins TRBV6-5 to TRBJ2-7; weak D call: TRBD1 (6 bases). V lost 0 bases to trimming and J lost 2 bases, with 11 bases between them. The germline V gene encodes CDR1 MNHEY and CDR2 SVGAGI. This CDR3 is 15 amino acids long.

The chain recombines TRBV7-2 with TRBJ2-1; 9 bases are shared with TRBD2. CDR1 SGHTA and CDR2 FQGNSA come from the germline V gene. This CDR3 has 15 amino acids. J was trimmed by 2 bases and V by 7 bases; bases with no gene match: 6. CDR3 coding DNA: TGTGCCAGCACCTCCCGGACTAGCGCCTACAATGAGCAGTTCTTC. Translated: CASTSRTSAYNEQFF.

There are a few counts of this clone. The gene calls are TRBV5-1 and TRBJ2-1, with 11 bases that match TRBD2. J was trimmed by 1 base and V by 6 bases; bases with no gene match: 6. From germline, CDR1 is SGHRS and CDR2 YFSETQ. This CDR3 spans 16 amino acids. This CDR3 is CASTGLAGESYNEQFF. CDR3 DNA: TGCGCCAGCACTGGACTAGCGGGTGAATCCTACAATGAGCAGTTCTTC.

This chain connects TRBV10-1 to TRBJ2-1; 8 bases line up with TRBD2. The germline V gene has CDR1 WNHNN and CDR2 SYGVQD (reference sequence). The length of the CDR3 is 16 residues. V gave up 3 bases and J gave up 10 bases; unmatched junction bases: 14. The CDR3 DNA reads TGCGCCAGCAGTGAATTAAGCGGGAGTCGTGTTATGGAGCAGTTCTTC. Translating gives CASSELSGSRVMEQFF.

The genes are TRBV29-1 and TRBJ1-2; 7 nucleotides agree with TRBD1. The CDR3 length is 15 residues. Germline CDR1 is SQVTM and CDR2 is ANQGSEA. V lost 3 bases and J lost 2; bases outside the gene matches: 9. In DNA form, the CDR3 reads TGCAGCGTTGAGGGGGGACAGTTACCAAACTATGGCTACACCTTC. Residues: CSVEGGQLPNYGYTF. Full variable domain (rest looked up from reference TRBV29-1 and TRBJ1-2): SAVISQKPSRDICQRGTSLTIQCQVDSQVTMMFWYRQQPGQSLTLIATANQGSEATYESGFVIDKFPISRPNLTFSTLTVSNMSPEDSSIYLCSVEGGQLPNYGYTFGSGTRLTVV.

This chain's CDR3 is CASSQYTGGPDEQFF. CDR3 nucleotides: TGTGCCAGCAGTCAATATACGGGAGGGCCAGATGAGCAGTTCTTC. This chain connects TRBV6-1 to TRBJ2-1; 8 positions agree with TRBD2. Per the germline V gene, CDR1 is MNHNS and CDR2 is SASEGT. CDR3 length: 15 residues. V was clipped by 5 bases and J by 8 bases; unmatched bases: 11.

The CDR3 region has the DNA TGTGCCAGCAGCTTACCCGGTGGTAATGAAAAACTGTTTTTT. It is translated as CASSLPGGNEKLFF. The chain links TRBV7-9 to TRBJ1-4; D remains unclear. The CDR3 totals 14 residues. Deletions cut 2 bases from V and 4 bases from J, with 8 bases between. Per germline, CDR1 SEHNR and CDR2 FQNEAQ (reference sequence).

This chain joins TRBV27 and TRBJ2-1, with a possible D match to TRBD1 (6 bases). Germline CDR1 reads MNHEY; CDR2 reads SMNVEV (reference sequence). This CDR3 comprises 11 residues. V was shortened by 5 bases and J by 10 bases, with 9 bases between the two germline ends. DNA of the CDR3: TGTGCCAGCAGTGGTAGGGGGGAGCAGTTCTTC. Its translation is CASSGRGEQFF.

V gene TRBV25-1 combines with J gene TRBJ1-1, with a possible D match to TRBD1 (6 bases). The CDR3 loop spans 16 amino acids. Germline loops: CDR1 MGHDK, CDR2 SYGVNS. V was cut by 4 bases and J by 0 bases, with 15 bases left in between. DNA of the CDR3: TGTGCCAGCAGTGTACAGGGTTGTCGAATGAACACTGAAGCTTTCTTT. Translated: CASSVQGCRMNTEAFF.

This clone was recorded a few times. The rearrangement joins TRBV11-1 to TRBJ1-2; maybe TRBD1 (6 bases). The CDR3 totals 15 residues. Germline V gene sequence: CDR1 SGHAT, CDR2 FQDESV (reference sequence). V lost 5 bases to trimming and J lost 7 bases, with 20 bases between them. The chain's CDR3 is CASSPLTGARGGYTF. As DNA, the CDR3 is TGTGCCAGCAGCCCCCTGACAGGCGCTAGGGGTGGCTACACCTTC.

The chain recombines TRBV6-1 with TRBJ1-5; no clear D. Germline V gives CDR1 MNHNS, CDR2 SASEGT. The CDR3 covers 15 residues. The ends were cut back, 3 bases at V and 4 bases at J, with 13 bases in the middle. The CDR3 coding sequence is TGTGCCAGCAGTGAGGGAAGGGCGGGGAATCAGCCCCAGCATTTT. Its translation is CASSEGRAGNQPQHF.

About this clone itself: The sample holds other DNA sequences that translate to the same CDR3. CDR3 sequence: CASSLSQGGTEAFF. CDR3 nucleotides: TGTGCCAGCAGCTTAAGCCAGGGAGGCACTGAAGCTTTCTTT. V and J are TRBV7-3 and TRBJ1-1; tentative D call: TRBD1 (5 bases). The CDR3 spans 14 residues. V shed 1 base and J shed 4 bases, with 10 bases lying between them. CDR1 and CDR2 (germline): SGHTA, FQGTGA.

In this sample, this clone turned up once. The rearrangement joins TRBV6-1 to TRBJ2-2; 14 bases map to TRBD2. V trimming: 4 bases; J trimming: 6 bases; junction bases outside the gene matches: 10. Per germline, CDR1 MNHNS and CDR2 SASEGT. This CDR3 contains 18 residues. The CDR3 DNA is TGTGCCAGCAGTGCGATGGGACTAGCGGGAGTATCGTCCGGGGAGCTGTTTTTT. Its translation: CASSAMGLAGVSSGELFF.

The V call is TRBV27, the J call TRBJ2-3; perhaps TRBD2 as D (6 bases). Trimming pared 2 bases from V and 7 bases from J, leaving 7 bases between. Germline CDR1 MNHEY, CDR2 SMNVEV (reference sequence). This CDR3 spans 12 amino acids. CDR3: CASSLGGNTQYF. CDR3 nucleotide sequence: TGTGCCAGCAGTTTAGGGGGGAATACGCAGTATTTT.

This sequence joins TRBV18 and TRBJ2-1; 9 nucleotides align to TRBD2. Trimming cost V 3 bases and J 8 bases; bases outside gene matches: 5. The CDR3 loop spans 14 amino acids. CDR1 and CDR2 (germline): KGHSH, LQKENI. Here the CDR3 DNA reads TGTGCCAGCTCACCGGGTAGCGGGAGTCATGAGCAGTTCTTC. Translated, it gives CASSPGSGSHEQFF.

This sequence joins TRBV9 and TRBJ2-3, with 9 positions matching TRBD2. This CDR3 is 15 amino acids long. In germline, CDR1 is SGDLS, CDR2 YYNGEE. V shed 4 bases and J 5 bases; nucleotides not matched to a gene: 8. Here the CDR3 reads CASSPTRTSEDTQYF. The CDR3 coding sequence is TGTGCCAGCAGCCCTACTAGGACTAGCGAAGATACGCAGTATTTT.

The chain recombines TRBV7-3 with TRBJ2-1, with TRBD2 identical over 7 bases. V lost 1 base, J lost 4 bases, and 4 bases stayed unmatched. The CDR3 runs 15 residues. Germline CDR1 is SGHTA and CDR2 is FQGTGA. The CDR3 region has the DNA TGTGCCAGCAGCTTAAGCGGGAGATCATACAATGAGCAGTTCTTC. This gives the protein CASSLSGRSYNEQFF.